The present entry profiles one TCR beta chain with its context. This clone has only a few counts. Which antigen it targets is not known. Base qualities are not provided; no much larger clone lies one nucleotide away. This sample was taken from a study of blood T cell repertoires in COVID-19 (dated by TCRdb to 2018 to 2021). Background on the whole study: The collaborator samples originated in the United States, Italy and Spain and spanned the acute and convalescent phases of COVID-19. The material from the prospective study consisted of cDNA or gDNA derived from T cells, B-cell-depleted T cells, or PBMCs. Deeply sampled blood TCRbeta repertoires from subjects exposed to, actively infected with, or recovered from COVID-19 were included in the dataset. The repertoires were made available in a free public database intended to serve as a resource for research on the immune response to SARS-CoV-2. The samples were drawn from the first 160 participants of the ongoing ImmuneRACE study and from 1,254 subjects provided by 6 global collaborators. Nearly every sample came with metadata listing a de-identified subject ID, COVID-19 status, age in years and sex. Where available, HLA class I and class II types were obtained from metadata supplied by the sample provider rather than from assay-based typing. The research as a whole found: Clinical and demographic metadata were provided uncurated, with the amount varying by source and participant.

In Seattle, one collaborating source enrolled patients while the infection was active and tracked those patients longitudinally over the course of disease. The collaborating institutions used their own protocols to collect whole blood in K2EDTA tubes. For TCRbeta analysis, collaborators shipped samples as frozen whole blood, isolated PBMCs, or DNA extracted from either of those sample types. The CDR1 and CDR2 encoded by the germline V gene are LGHNA and YNFKEQ. The CDR3 sequence holds 18 residues, the cysteine and phenylalanine included. Only the CDR3 part of the read is kept: 54 bases, read in frame from the first base. V is trimmed back by 1 base and J by 3 bases, and the junction contains 10 bases that no gene match accounts for. The immunoSEQ Assay, a bias-controlled multiplex PCR, was used to amplify TCRbeta CDR3 regions from genomic DNA. Per the source publication's procedure: The number of nucleated cells in each sample was estimated from the amplification of reference gene primers within the assay. To quantify the absolute abundance of each unique TCRbeta CDR3 rearrangement, sequence reads were collapsed and filtered. For each sample, productive Simpson clonality was calculated as the square root of Simpson's diversity index across productive rearrangements. In its TCRdb copy, this immuneACCESS table keeps in-frame sequences only and misses some clones. Where compared with another copy, unresolved V genes explain less than half of these, and the others have no known cause. V and J calls and clone size come straight from that table; D and trimming were deduced from the DNA. Counted in this sample were around 180,000 clones; about 81% of them appeared once. The ten largest account for about 11% of the sample.

This clonotype was sampled from a woman older than 75 with COVID-19, enrolled during active disease. The chain joins TRBV4-2 to TRBJ2-7; the central 12 bases match TRBD2. Input material: peripheral blood. The sequence in DNA is TGTGCCAGCAGCCAAGGCCCTGGACTAGCGGGAAGTTACTACGAGCAGTACTTC. The encoded protein is CASSQGPGLAGSYYEQYF.